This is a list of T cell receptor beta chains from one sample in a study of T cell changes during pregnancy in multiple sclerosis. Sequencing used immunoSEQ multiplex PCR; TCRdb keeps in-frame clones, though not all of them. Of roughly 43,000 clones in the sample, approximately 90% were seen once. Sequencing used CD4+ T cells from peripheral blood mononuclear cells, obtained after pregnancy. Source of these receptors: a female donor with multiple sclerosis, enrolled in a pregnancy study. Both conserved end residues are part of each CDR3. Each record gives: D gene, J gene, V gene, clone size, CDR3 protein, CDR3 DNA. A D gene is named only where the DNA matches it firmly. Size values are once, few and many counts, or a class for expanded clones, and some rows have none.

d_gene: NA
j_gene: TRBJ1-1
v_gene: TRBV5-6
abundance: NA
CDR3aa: CASSQRQAIGEAFF
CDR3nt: TGTGCCAGCAGCCAAAGACAGGCCATTGGGGAAGCTTTCTTT

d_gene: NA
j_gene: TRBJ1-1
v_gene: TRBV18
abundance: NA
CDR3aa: CASSPQKRSEAFF
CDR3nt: TGTGCCAGCTCACCCCAGAAGAGGAGTGAAGCTTTCTTT

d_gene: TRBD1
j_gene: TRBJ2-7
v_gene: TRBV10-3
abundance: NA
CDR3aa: CATKDDRGTYEQYF
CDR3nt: TGTGCCACAAAAGACGACAGGGGAACCTACGAGCAGTACTTC

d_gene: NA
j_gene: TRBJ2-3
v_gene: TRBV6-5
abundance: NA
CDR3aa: CASSRNTDTQYF
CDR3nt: TGTGCCAGCAGCAGGAACACAGATACGCAGTATTTT

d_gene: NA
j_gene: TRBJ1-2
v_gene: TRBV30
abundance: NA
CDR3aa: CAWGFTGVNGYTF
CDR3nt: TGTGCCTGGGGTTTTACAGGTGTTAATGGCTACACCTTC

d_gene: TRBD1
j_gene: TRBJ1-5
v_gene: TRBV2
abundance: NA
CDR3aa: CASNSGTGEYSNQPQHF
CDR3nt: TGTGCCAGCAATTCCGGGACAGGGGAATATAGCAATCAGCCCCAGCATTTT

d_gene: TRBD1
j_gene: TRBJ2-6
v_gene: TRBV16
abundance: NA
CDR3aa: CASSPRAGGSSGANVLTF
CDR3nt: TGTGCCAGCAGCCCAAGGGCAGGGGGCAGTTCTGGGGCCAACGTCCTGACTTTC

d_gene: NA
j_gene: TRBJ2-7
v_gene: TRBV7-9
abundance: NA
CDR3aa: CASSAWTGAYEQYF
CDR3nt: TGTGCCAGCAGCGCCTGGACGGGAGCCTACGAGCAGTACTTC

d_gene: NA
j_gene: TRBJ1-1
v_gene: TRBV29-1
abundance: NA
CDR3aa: CSVAAGYTEAFF
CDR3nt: TGCAGCGTTGCGGCAGGGTACACTGAAGCTTTCTTT

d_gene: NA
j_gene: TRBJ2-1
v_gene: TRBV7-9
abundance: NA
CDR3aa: CASSLVLSSSYNEQFF
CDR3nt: TGTGCCAGCAGCTTAGTATTGTCCAGCTCCTACAATGAGCAGTTCTTC

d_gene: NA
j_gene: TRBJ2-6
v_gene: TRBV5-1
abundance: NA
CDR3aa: CASSLYGQGATGANVLTF
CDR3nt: TGCGCCAGCAGCTTATACGGCCAGGGTGCTACTGGGGCCAACGTCCTGACTTTC

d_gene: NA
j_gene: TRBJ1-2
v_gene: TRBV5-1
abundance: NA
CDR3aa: CASRQEGGGYTF
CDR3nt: TGCGCCAGCCGACAGGAAGGCGGTGGCTACACCTTC

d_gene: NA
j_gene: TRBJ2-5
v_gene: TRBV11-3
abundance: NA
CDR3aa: CASSLGTSYTSEETQYF
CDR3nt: TGTGCCAGCAGCTTAGGAACTAGCTATACGTCCGAAGAGACCCAGTACTTC

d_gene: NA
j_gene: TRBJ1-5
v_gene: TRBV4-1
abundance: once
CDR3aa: CASSQGTGGNQPQHF
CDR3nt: TGCGCCAGCAGCCAAGGCACCGGGGGCAATCAGCCCCAGCATTTT

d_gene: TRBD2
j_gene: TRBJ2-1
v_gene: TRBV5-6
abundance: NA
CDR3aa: CASSPTLAGTYNEQFF
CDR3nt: TGTGCCAGCAGCCCCACCCTAGCGGGTACCTACAATGAGCAGTTCTTC

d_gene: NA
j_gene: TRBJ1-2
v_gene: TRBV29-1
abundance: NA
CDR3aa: CSVEKAGRWGYTF
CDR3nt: TGCAGCGTTGAAAAGGCAGGGCGATGGGGCTACACCTTC

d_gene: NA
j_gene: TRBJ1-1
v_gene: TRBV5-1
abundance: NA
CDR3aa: CASSPDGGRTEAFF
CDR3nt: TGCGCCAGCAGCCCCGACGGGGGGAGGACTGAAGCTTTCTTT

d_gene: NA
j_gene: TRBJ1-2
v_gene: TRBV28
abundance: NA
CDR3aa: CASSFGAIYGYTF
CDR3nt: TGTGCCAGCAGTTTTGGGGCGATCTATGGCTACACCTTC

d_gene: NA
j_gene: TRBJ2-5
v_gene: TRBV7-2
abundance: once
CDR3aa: CASSLHRQETQYF
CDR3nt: TGTGCCAGCAGCTTGCACAGGCAAGAGACCCAGTACTTC

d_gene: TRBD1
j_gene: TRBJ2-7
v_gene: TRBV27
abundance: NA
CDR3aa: CASSSDRGSSYEQYF
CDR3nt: TGTGCCAGCAGCTCCGACAGGGGGAGCTCCTACGAGCAGTACTTC

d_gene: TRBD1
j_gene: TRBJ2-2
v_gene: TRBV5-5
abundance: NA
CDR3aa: CASSLGQGRRGELFF
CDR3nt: TGTGCCAGCAGCTTGGGACAGGGAAGACGCGGGGAGCTGTTTTTT

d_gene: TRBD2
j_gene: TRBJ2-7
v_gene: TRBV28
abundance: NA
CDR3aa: CASSPVSGIPYEQYF
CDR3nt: TGTGCCAGCAGTCCCGTTAGCGGGATCCCCTACGAGCAGTACTTC

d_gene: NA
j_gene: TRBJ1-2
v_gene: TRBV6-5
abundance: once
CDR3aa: CASSGNYGYTF
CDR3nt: TGTGCCAGCTCAGGGAACTATGGCTACACCTTC

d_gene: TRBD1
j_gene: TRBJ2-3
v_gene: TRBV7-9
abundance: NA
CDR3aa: CASSLHDRVGADTQYF
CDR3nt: TGTGCCAGCAGCCTCCACGACAGGGTTGGGGCAGATACGCAGTATTTT

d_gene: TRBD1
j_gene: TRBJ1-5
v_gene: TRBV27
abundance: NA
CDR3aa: CASSRDSLGNQPQHF
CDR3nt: TGTGCCAGCAGCCGGGACAGCCTCGGTAATCAGCCCCAGCATTTT

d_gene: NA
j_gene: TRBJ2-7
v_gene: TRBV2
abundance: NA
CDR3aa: CASSETVRGDDYEQYF
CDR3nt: TGTGCCAGCAGTGAAACCGTACGGGGTGACGACTACGAGCAGTACTTC

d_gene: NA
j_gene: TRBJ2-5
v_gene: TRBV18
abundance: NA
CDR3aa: CASSQGRETQYF
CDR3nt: TGTGCCAGCTCACAGGGGCGGGAGACCCAGTACTTC

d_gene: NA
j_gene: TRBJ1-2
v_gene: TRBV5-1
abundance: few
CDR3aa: CASSRLGANYGYTF
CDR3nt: TGCGCCAGCAGCAGGTTAGGGGCCAACTATGGCTACACCTTC

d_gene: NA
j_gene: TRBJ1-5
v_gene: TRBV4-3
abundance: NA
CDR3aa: CASSYFRGGQPQHF
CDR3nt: TGCGCCAGCAGCTATTTCAGGGGCGGGCAGCCCCAGCATTTT

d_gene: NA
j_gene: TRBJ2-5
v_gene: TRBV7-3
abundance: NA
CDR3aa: CASRGAGKETQYF
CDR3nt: TGTGCCAGCAGGGGCGCAGGAAAAGAGACCCAGTACTTC

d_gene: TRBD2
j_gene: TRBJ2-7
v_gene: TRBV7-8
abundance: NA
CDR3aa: CASSQTRTSGRAIYEQYF
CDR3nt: TGTGCCAGCAGCCAAACTAGGACTAGCGGGAGGGCCATCTACGAGCAGTACTTC

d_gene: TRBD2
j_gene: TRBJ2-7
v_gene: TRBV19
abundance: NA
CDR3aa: CASSIGLAGEQYF
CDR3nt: TGTGCCAGTAGTATCGGACTAGCGGGCGAGCAGTACTTC

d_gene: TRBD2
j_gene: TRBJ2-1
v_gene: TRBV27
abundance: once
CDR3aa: CASSSWTSGRASYNEQFF
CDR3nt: TGTGCCAGCAGTTCCTGGACTAGCGGGAGGGCCTCCTACAATGAGCAGTTCTTC

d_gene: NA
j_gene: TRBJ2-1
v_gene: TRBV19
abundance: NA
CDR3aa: CASSIDLGGRPVNEQFF
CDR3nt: TGTGCCAGTAGTATAGATCTCGGTGGGAGGCCAGTCAATGAGCAGTTCTTC

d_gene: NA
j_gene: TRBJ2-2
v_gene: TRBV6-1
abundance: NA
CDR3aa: CASRAGTINGELFF
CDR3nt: TGTGCCAGCAGGGCAGGGACAATTAACGGGGAGCTGTTTTTT